This T cell receptor beta chain emerged from a study of response to subunit inactivated influenza vaccine. Study results and limitations: The authors proposed limited new T cell recruitment per seasonal influenza vaccination.

In regard to this clonotype: What it recognizes is unknown.

TCRdb ran MiXCR on the RT-PCR reads and lists one entry per CDR3 protein. The sample gives 500,000 to 750,000 distinct CDR3 sequences, about 14% of which show up once; 11% is in the top ten. The input for sequencing was PBMCs from blood, taken 12 days after vaccination. This receptor was obtained from a man aged 50 or older who received an inactivated influenza vaccine.

The CDR3 loop reads CSARDGGFRSNQPQHF. The DNA of the CDR3 is TGCAGTGCTAGAGATGGTGGGTTTCGGAGCAATCAGCCCCAGCATTTT. The rearrangement links TRBV20-1 to TRBJ1-5; no reliable D call. The germline V gene encodes CDR1 DFQATT and CDR2 SNEGSKA (reference sequence). The CDR3 has 16 residues. The germline V and J ends were trimmed by 0 bases and 1 base, with 13 bases remaining between them.